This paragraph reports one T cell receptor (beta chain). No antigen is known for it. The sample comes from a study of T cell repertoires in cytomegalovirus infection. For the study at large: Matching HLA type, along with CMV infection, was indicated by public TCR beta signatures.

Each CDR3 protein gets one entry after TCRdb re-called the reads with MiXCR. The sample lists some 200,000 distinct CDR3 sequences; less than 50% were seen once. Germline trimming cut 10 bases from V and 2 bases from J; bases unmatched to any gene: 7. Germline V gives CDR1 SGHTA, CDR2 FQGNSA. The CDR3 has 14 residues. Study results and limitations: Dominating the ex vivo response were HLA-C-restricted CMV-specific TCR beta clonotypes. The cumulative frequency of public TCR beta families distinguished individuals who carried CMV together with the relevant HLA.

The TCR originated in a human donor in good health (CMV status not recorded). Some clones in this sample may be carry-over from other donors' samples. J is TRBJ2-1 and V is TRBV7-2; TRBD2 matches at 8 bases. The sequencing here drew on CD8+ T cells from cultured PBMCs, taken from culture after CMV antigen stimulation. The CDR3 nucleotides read TGTGCCAACCGGCGGGAGGTCGCCTACAATGAGCAGTTCTTC. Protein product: CANRREVAYNEQFF.